Included here is one T cell receptor beta chain sequence, with context. As yet, its antigen is unknown. Method: immunoSEQ multiplex PCR; TCRdb's copy keeps in-frame clones and lacks some. The sample lists about 2.2 million clones, roughly 91% seen once, with about 1.8% in the top ten. CD45RO-negative CD8 cells positively selected for CCR7 made up the naive population, which excluded terminally differentiated effector memory CD45RA+ cells. The data originate from a study of shared clonotypes between healthy human individuals. General study points: With few donors, the genetic and exposure-history diversity represented was limited.

Germline CDR1 MDHEN, CDR2 SYDVKM. V was clipped by 5 bases and J by 6 bases; unmatched bases: 4. This CDR3 region has 13 residues. Material: naive CD8+ T cells from PBMCs. The chain joins TRBV28 to TRBJ2-3; TRBD1 agrees at 8 bases. This sequence was found in a man aged 18 to 29 in good health. Some clones in this sample may be carry-over from other donors' samples. The CDR3 sequence: CASSLGQGDTQYF. CDR3 nucleotides: TGTGCCAGCAGTCTAGGACAGGGCGATACGCAGTATTTT.